This entry lists 7 T cell receptor beta chains sequenced from one sample in a study of T cell repertoires in cytomegalovirus infection. TCRdb analysed the reads with MiXCR anew, one entry per CDR3 protein. This table has approximately 180,000 distinct CDR3 sequences, 15% to 20% appearing once. The sequenced material came from CD8+ T cells from PBMCs. These receptors all stem from a human donor in good health (CMV status not recorded). Some clones in this sample may be carry-over from other donors' samples.

This clonotype was seen a handful of times. The chain uses TRBV6-2 or TRBV6-3 and TRBJ2-1; 8 nucleotides align to TRBD2. This CDR3 region has 14 residues. Trimming at V came to 7 bases and at J to 3 bases, leaving 5 bases not matched to a gene. Germline loops: CDR1 MNHEY, CDR2 SVGEGT. The CDR3 DNA reads TGTGCCAGCATTCCCCTAGCGGGCTACAATGAGCAGTTCTTC. It translates to CASIPLAGYNEQFF.

The gene calls are TRBV7-2 and TRBJ2-7, with 11 bases that match TRBD2. The CDR3 is made up of 17 amino acids. The junction had 13 bases not matched to a gene; V was cut back by 2 bases and J by 7 bases. CDR1 is SGHTA and CDR2 is FQGNSA in the germline V gene. The CDR3 DNA is TGTGCCAGCAGCTTACGTCCTAGCGGGGGGATCCTCGGAGAGCAGTACTTC. Protein: CASSLRPSGGILGEQYF.

The chain employs TRBV7-9 and TRBJ1-1; D not resolved. Trimming stripped 4 bases from V and 7 bases from J, with 22 bases between. Germline V CDR1 and CDR2: SEHNR, FQNEAQ (reference sequence). The CDR3 runs 16 residues. CDR3 nucleotide sequence: TGTGCCAGCAGCTCCCCTCCTGCGGGGAACATGGATGAAGCTTTCTTT. Translated, it gives CASSSPPAGNMDEAFF.

The chain has TRBV27 and TRBJ2-2; D is possibly TRBD1 (5 bases). The CDR3 runs 13 residues. The germline V and J ends were trimmed by 8 bases and 6 bases, with 13 bases remaining between them. The germline CDR1 and CDR2 sequences are MNHEY and SMNVEV (reference sequence). CDR3 coding DNA: TGTGCCAGCCGTACCCTCAGGGCCGGGGAGCTGTTTTTT. Translated: CASRTLRAGELFF.

The chain combines TRBV11-2 with TRBJ2-2, with D tentatively TRBD1 or TRBD2 (5 bases each). Trimming left V 5 bases short and J 2 bases short, with 12 bases between. CDR3 length: 15 residues. Germline-derived CDR1 and CDR2 are SGHAT and FQNNGV. The CDR3 loop is CASSPGRLNTGELFF. The CDR3 bases are TGTGCCAGCAGCCCGGGACGGTTAAACACCGGGGAGCTGTTTTTT.

V usage is TRBV7-9 and J usage is TRBJ2-1; weak D call: TRBD2 (5 bases). Deletions cut 8 bases from V and 0 bases from J, with 11 bases between. Germline CDR1 is SEHNR and CDR2 is FQNEAQ (reference sequence). The CDR3 totals 14 residues. The CDR3 DNA reads TGTGCCAGCGCGTCGGGGAGCTCCTACAATGAGCAGTTCTTC. This encodes CASASGSSYNEQFF.

The V call is TRBV10-3, the J call TRBJ2-7; D not resolved. There are 16 residues in the CDR3. Trimming shortened V by 0 bases and J by 1 base, and 13 bases separated the two germline ends. CDR1 and CDR2 (germline): ENHRY, SYGVKD. Here the CDR3 reads CAISESGGPISYEQYF. CDR3 nucleotide sequence: TGTGCCATCAGTGAGTCTGGCGGCCCCATATCCTACGAGCAGTACTTC.